The 8 T cell receptor beta chains presented below share a single source sample, sequenced in a study of blood T cell repertoires in COVID-19 (dated by TCRdb to the early 2020s). Library preparation employed the immunoSEQ multiplex PCR assay. The table comes from immuneACCESS by way of TCRdb, which keeps in-frame sequences with V and J called. Part of the clones is missing from these tables; in studies checked, under half for an unresolved V gene and the rest for unknown reasons. The sample contains around 200,000 clones, 87% of them found a single time. Together, the top ten hold about a tenth of the sample. Sequencing was carried out using PBMCs or T cells enriched from blood (not recorded which). All receptors derive from a man in his late teens or twenties with acute COVID-19.

The table lists this clone with a few counts. Here the CDR3 reads CAKKFGLYNSPLHF. In DNA form, the CDR3 reads TGTGCCAAAAAGTTTGGCCTGTATAATTCACCCCTCCACTTT. The chain links TRBV7-5 to TRBJ1-6; the table's D gene call, TRBD1, was not cross checked with the DNA. TRBV7-5 is a documented pseudogene. The CDR3 covers 14 residues.

This clone was counted between two and nine times. The rearrangement links TRBV18 to TRBJ1-5; D is unresolved. The length of the CDR3 is 15 residues. With 2 bases removed from V and 2 bases from J, the gap between germline ends came to 10 bases. Germline V gives CDR1 KGHSH, CDR2 LQKENI. CDR3 region: CASSPMGVGNQPQHF. For the CDR3, the DNA is TGTGCCAGCTCACCAATGGGAGTTGGCAATCAGCCCCAGCATTTT.

The chain recombines TRBV9 with TRBJ2-3; 13 nucleotides line up with TRBD2. The CDR3 has 18 residues. CDR1 is SGDLS, CDR2 YYNGEE, per germline. V was clipped by 4 bases and J by 5 bases; unmatched bases: 13. In DNA, the CDR3 is TGTGCCAGCAGCCGCGAGACTAGCGGGAGGAGGTATAGAGATACGCAGTATTTT. It translates to CASSRETSGRRYRDTQYF.

The chain joins TRBV5-6 to TRBJ2-3; D remains unclear. CDR3 size: 13 residues. The V end lost 0 bases, the J end lost 4 bases, and 6 bases lay between the germline ends. In germline, CDR1 is SGHDT, CDR2 YYEEEE. CDR3 in amino acids: CASSLEWPDTQYF. CDR3 DNA sequence: TGTGCCAGCAGCTTGGAGTGGCCAGATACGCAGTATTTT.

The chain is built from TRBV10-3 and TRBJ1-1, with D perhaps TRBD1 (5 bases). The V end was cut by 1 base, the J end by 0 bases, with 12 bases between. This CDR3 is built from 16 residues. CDR1 ENHRY and CDR2 SYGVKD come from the germline V gene. In DNA form, the CDR3 reads TGTGCCATCAGTGAGTACAGACAGAGAATGAACACTGAAGCTTTCTTT. This codes for CAISEYRQRMNTEAFF.

In its sample, this clone was seen once. V is TRBV28 and J is TRBJ2-7; 7 positions agree with TRBD1. The CDR3 covers 14 residues. Per the germline V gene, CDR1 is MDHEN and CDR2 is SYDVKM. J was trimmed by 3 bases and V by 3 bases; bases with no gene match: 5. The CDR3 loop is CASSFFGTDYEQYF. As DNA, the CDR3 is TGTGCCAGCAGTTTTTTCGGGACAGACTACGAGCAGTACTTC.

The chain has TRBV6-5 and TRBJ1-1; D not certain. Germline V CDR1 and CDR2: MNHEY, SVGAGI. Trimming took 2 bases from V and 3 from J, leaving 7 bases between them. The CDR3 has 13 amino acids. CDR3 DNA sequence: TGTGCCAGCAGTTACACGGTCGACACTGAAGCTTTCTTT. The encoded protein is CASSYTVDTEAFF.

V usage is TRBV11-2 and J usage is TRBJ1-4, with D unclear. CDR1 is SGHAT, CDR2 FQNNGV, per germline. The CDR3 runs to 15 residues. The ends were cut back, 5 bases at V and 6 bases at J, with 16 bases in the middle. DNA of the CDR3: TGTGCCAGCAGCCCGGAGGGCATATGGTATGAAAAACTGTTTTTT. It translates to CASSPEGIWYEKLFF.